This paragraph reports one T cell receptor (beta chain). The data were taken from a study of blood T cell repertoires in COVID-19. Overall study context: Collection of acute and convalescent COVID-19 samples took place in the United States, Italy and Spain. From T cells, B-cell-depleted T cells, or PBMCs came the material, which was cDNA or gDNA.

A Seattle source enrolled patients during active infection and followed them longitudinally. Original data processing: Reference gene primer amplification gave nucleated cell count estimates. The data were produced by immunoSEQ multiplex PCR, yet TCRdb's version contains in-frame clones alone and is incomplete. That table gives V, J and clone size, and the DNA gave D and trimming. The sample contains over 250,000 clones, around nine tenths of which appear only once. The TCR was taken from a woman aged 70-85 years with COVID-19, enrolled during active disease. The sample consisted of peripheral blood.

CDR3 DNA: TGTGCCAGCTCACCACGAACCTCGCAGGGCACAGATACGCAGTATTTT. Encoded protein: CASSPRTSQGTDTQYF. This chain uses TRBV18 with TRBJ2-3; no clear D. Germline-derived CDR1 and CDR2 are KGHSH and LQKENI. There are 16 residues in the CDR3. V was shortened by 1 base and J by 1 base, with 12 bases between the two germline ends.